This T cell receptor beta chain was sequenced in a study of Ad26.COV2.S vaccination and SARS-CoV-2 variants. Study context: Into the muscle, Ad26.COV2.S was dosed once or twice, 56 days apart. The study's findings and limits: Spike-specific CD8+ and CD4+ T cell responses reportedly showed substantial breadth after vaccination. Across vaccine and placebo recipients, the breadth of non-spike TCRs was similar.

Points on this clone: The target antigen is unknown.

As for treatment: roughly 18 received Ad26.COV2.S at low or high dose, single or two shots; 5 received placebo; per-sample allocation not given. Samples analyzed were those drawn on day 63 after the first vaccine or placebo injection. Trimming shortened V by 2 bases and J by 1 base, and 14 bases separated the two germline ends. The germline V gene has CDR1 MNHEY and CDR2 SVGAGI. The CDR3 is 16 residues long. Assay used: immunoSEQ multiplex PCR; TCRdb lists only in-frame clones, some missing. Among about 480,000 clones listed, around 85% were seen once. The rearrangement uses TRBV6-5 and TRBJ1-1; possible D gene TRBD1, 6 bases. Sequenced here: peripheral blood, sampled in a trial of Ad26.COV2.S vaccine versus placebo. The sequence was obtained from a person aged 18 to 59 who received the Ad26.COV2.S COVID-19 vaccine or a placebo. The CDR3 is CASSYPADRPNTEAFF. As DNA, the CDR3 is TGTGCCAGCAGTTACCCTGCCGACAGGCCGAACACTGAAGCTTTCTTT.